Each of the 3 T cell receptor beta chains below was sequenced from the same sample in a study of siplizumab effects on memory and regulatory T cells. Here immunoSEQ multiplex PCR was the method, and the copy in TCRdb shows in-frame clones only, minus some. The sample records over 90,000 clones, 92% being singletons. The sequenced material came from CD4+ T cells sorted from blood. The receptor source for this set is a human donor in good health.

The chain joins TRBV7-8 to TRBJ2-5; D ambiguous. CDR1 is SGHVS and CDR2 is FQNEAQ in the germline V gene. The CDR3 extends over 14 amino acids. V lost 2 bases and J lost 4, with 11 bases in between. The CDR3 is CASSLRRWGETQYF. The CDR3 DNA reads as TGTGCCAGCAGCTTAAGAAGGTGGGGAGAGACCCAGTACTTC.

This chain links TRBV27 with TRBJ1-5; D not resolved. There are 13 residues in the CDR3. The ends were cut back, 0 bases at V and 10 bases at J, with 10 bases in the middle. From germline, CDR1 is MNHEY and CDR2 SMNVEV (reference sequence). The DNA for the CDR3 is TGTGCCAGCAGTTTATCTATGGGTCGTCCCCAGCATTTT. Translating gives CASSLSMGRPQHF.

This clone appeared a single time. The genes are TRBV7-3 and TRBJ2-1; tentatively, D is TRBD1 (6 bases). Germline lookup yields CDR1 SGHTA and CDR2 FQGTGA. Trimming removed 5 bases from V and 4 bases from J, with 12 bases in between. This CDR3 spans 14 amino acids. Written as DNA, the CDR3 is TGTGCCAGCAGCACCGGGACAATTTACAATGAGCAGTTCTTC. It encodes CASSTGTIYNEQFF.